The clone carrying this T cell receptor (beta chain) turned up a few times. Its matching antigen is unknown. Every bit of the isolated RNA underwent reverse transcription, so sequencing read expressed TCRB transcripts. The data were produced by immunoSEQ multiplex PCR, yet TCRdb's version contains in-frame clones alone and is incomplete. Of 150,000 to 190,000 clones listed, about a tenth are singletons. Sorting based on CD45RO/CCR7/CD25/CD127/CD95/CD27 separated CD4+ naive, central memory, regulatory and stem cell-like memory cells. These data are taken from a study of beta chain features in type 1 diabetes. Findings of the study overall: Insertions were fewer and deletions more numerous at VDJ junctions in type 1 diabetes patients. Shorter TCRB CDR3s, moderately but significantly so, were found in Type 1 diabetes patients in all four CD4+ subsets.

With 7 bases removed from V and 0 bases from J, the gap between germline ends came to 13 bases. The germline V gene has CDR1 SQVTM and CDR2 ANQGSEA. CDR3 size: 13 residues. V usage is TRBV29-1 and J usage is TRBJ2-7; tentative D call: TRBD1 (5 bases). Input material: central memory CD4+ T cells from blood. This TCR came from a man aged 30 to 45 with type 1 diabetes. The chain's CDR3 is CSAAPDISYEQYF. In DNA, the CDR3 is TGCAGCGCAGCCCCGGACATCTCCTACGAGCAGTACTTC.